This TCR beta chain was observed in a study of blood T cell repertoires in COVID-19 (dated by TCRdb to 2018 to 2020). Study-wide context: Samples covering the acute and convalescent phases of COVID-19 were provided by collaborators in the United States, Italy and Spain. A freely available public database, intended as a resource for researchers studying the immune response to SARS-CoV-2, is where the repertoires were released. The material from the prospective study consisted of cDNA or gDNA derived from T cells, B-cell-depleted T cells, or PBMCs. HLA class I and class II types, where available, came from metadata supplied by the sample provider rather than from assay-based typing. Deeply sampled blood TCRbeta repertoires from subjects exposed to, actively infected with, or recovered from COVID-19 were included in the dataset. A de-identified subject ID, COVID-19 status, age in years and sex were almost always included in the sample metadata. Samples were obtained from the ongoing ImmuneRACE study (first 160 participants) and from roughly 1,300 subjects provided by 6 global collaborators. General study outcomes and caveats: The amount of clinical and demographic metadata varied by source and participant and was provided uncurated.

About this clone: This clone's antigen is unknown. Base qualities are not at hand, and no much larger clone is one base apart.

Collaborating institutions collected whole blood in K2EDTA tubes following their own protocols. Collaborator samples were shipped for TCRbeta analysis as frozen whole blood, isolated PBMCs, or DNA extracted from either sample type. Its CDR3 holds 15 amino acids, cysteine through phenylalanine. Only the CDR3 DNA is retained, 45 bases long and in frame from the first base. V is cut back by 2 bases and J by 4 bases, with 5 bases in the junction unmatched. The germline V gene (reference sequence) provides CDR1 MNHEY and CDR2 SMNVEV. TCRbeta CDR3 regions were amplified from genomic DNA by means of the immunoSEQ Assay, a bias-controlled multiplex PCR. On the study's bioinformatics: Nucleated cell counts per sample were estimated from amplification of reference gene primers within the assay. To quantify the absolute abundance of each unique TCRbeta CDR3 rearrangement, sequence reads were collapsed and filtered. Productive Simpson clonality was computed per sample as the square root of Simpson's diversity index over productive rearrangements. Imported from immuneACCESS, the table was reduced by TCRdb to in-frame sequences with V and J called. These copies leave out some clones; in studies compared against another copy, an unresolved V gene accounts for under half, and the cause of the remainder is not known. The V and J calls and clone size are taken from that table; D and trimming were inferred from the DNA. Within this sample are under 200,000 clones, with approximately 88% of them counted one time only. The ten biggest clones cover around an eighth of the sample.

This sequence originates from a man aged 18 to 29 with active or convalescent COVID-19. Recombination linked TRBV27 to TRBJ1-3, with TRBD1 identical over 7 junction bases. Source material: peripheral blood. The CDR3 is CASSLTGVGGNTIYF. The bases read TGTGCCAGCAGTTTAACAGGGGTAGGGGGAAACACCATATATTTT.